The 7 T cell receptor beta chains presented below share a single source sample, sequenced in a study of healthy donors' naive CD4 and CD8 T cells (dated by TCRdb to 2013 to 2016). TCRdb shows the sequencer as 454 GS FLX Titanium. A previously published linear amplification protocol was used to build TCR libraries from about 500 ng of total RNA. The raw public data were reprocessed by TCRdb itself: fastp quality trimming at Q25, MiXCR clonotype calling, in-frame beta chains only. Each entry merges the rows of one CDR3 protein and shows their most common DNA and genes. A total of about 180,000 distinct CDR3 sequences appear in this sample, over 60% of them only once. Of the sample, 2% to 2.5% is held by the ten largest clones. Sequencing was carried out using naive CD4+ and CD8+ T cells sorted from blood, pooled from several donors. The cell subset or site label on this specimen signifies: FACS-sorted naive CD4+ (CD45RO-CD45RA+) and naive CD8+ (CD45RA+CD27bright) T cells. The receptors shown here come from a pool of human donors in good health; the sample pools cells from several healthy donors.

The V and J genes are TRBV5-6 and TRBJ2-7, with D perhaps TRBD1 (5 bases). V lost 0 bases to trimming and J lost 1 base, with 11 bases between them. CDR1 SGHDT and CDR2 YYEEEE come from the germline V gene. This CDR3 comprises 15 residues. The CDR3 coding sequence is TGTGCCAGCAGCTTGGGCAGGGCCATGTCCTACGAGCAGTACTTC. It yields the protein CASSLGRAMSYEQYF. Combining the CDR3 with reference TRBV5-6 and TRBJ2-7 gives the whole variable domain DAGVTQSPTHLIKTRGQQVTLRCSPKSGHDTVSWYQQALGQGPQFIFQYYEEEERQRGNFPDRFSGHQFPNYSSELNVNALLLGDSALYLCASSLGRAMSYEQYFGPGTRLTVT.

V is TRBV6-1 and J is TRBJ2-7; D is possibly TRBD1 or TRBD2 (5 bases each). The CDR3 totals 13 residues. Trimming removed 6 bases from V and 2 bases from J, with 11 bases in between. The germline gives CDR1 MNHNS, CDR2 SASEGT. The CDR3 here is CASRTQGPYEQYF. The CDR3 DNA sequence: TGTGCCAGCAGGACCCAGGGACCCTACGAGCAGTACTTC.

This rearrangement joins TRBV29-1 to TRBJ2-1; 8 bases agree with TRBD1. Germline-derived CDR1 and CDR2 are SQVTM and ANQGSEA. The CDR3 runs 17 residues. Trimming at V came to 2 bases and at J to 5 bases, leaving 14 bases not matched to a gene. DNA of the CDR3: TGCAGCGTTGAACGAACAGGGGGTTTTCGGCTAGACAATGAGCAGTTCTTC. Its protein is CSVERTGGFRLDNEQFF.

V usage is TRBV7-8 and J usage is TRBJ2-1; a weak D match, TRBD2 (5 bases). The CDR3 totals 15 residues. Trimming took 0 bases from V and 4 from J, leaving 10 bases between them. Germline lookup yields CDR1 SGHVS and CDR2 FQNEAQ. DNA for the CDR3: TGTGCCAGCAGCTTAGCGACTATATATTACAATGAGCAGTTCTTC. The encoded protein is CASSLATIYYNEQFF. The entire variable domain, with the rest obtained from reference TRBV7-8 and TRBJ2-1, is as follows: GAGVSQSPRYKVAKRGQDVALRCDPISGHVSLFWYQQALGQGPEFLTYFQNEAQLDKSGLPSDRFFAERPEGSVSTLKIQRTQQEDSAVYLCASSLATIYYNEQFFGPGTRLTVL.

The chain joins TRBV29-1 to TRBJ1-5; 7 nucleotides align to TRBD1. The CDR3 covers 15 residues. The V and J ends lost 6 bases and 3 bases, in that order; junction bases with no gene match: 11. CDR1 and CDR2 from the germline V gene are SQVTM and ANQGSEA. CDR3 sequence (DNA): TGCAGCGTGGCCAGCGGGACAGACCACAATCAGCCCCAGCATTTT. It is translated as CSVASGTDHNQPQHF. The entire variable domain, with the rest obtained from reference TRBV29-1 and TRBJ1-5, is as follows: SAVISQKPSRDICQRGTSLTIQCQVDSQVTMMFWYRQQPGQSLTLIATANQGSEATYESGFVIDKFPISRPNLTFSTLTVSNMSPEDSSIYLCSVASGTDHNQPQHFGDGTRLSIL.

The gene calls are TRBV4-3 and TRBJ2-1; 11 bases agree with TRBD2. Germline values: CDR1 LGHNA, CDR2 YSLEER. This CDR3 comprises 17 residues. V dropped 1 base and J dropped 7; count of bases not matched to a gene: 9. The CDR3 is CASSQVISGLAGNEQFF. The CDR3 DNA is TGCGCCAGCAGCCAAGTCATTTCCGGACTAGCGGGTAATGAGCAGTTCTTC.

This sequence joins TRBV29-1 and TRBJ2-3, with D perhaps TRBD2 (5 bases). This CDR3 has 15 residues. Germline lookup yields CDR1 SQVTM and CDR2 ANQGSEA. The V gene lost 1 base and the J gene lost 6 bases, with 17 bases spanning the gap. The CDR3 DNA reads as TGCAGCGTTGAAGTTGTTCCGGGAACCAGGGATACGCAGTATTTT. This translates into CSVEVVPGTRDTQYF.